The source of this T cell receptor (beta chain) is a study of beta chain features in type 1 diabetes. The entirety of the isolated RNA underwent reverse transcription, so expressed TCRB transcripts were sequenced. Generated by immunoSEQ multiplex PCR, the TCRdb table keeps only in-frame clones and is missing some. In the table there are fewer than 250,000 clones, more than 9% of which are singletons. In total, each donor contributed a single heparinised blood draw that averaged about 100 mL. Purity exceeding 95% was reached by all sorted populations. A remark on this clone: What it binds is not known.

Study results and limitations: Whether TCRB rearrangement is influenced by HLA type went unresolved here. In the patient group, naive, central memory and Treg TCRB repertoires seemed more alike than in the healthy donor group.

In germline, CDR1 is SGDLS, CDR2 YYNGEE. CDR3 length equals 15 residues. V lost 0 bases to trimming and J lost 1 base, with 10 bases between them. This receptor was identified in a woman aged 18-30 years in good health. The sample taken for sequencing was naive CD4+ T cells from blood. V is TRBV9 and J is TRBJ1-1; D is possibly TRBD1 (6 bases). The CDR3 is CASSVDQGQNTEAFF. The DNA of the CDR3 is TGTGCCAGCAGCGTAGACCAGGGGCAGAACACTGAAGCTTTCTTT.